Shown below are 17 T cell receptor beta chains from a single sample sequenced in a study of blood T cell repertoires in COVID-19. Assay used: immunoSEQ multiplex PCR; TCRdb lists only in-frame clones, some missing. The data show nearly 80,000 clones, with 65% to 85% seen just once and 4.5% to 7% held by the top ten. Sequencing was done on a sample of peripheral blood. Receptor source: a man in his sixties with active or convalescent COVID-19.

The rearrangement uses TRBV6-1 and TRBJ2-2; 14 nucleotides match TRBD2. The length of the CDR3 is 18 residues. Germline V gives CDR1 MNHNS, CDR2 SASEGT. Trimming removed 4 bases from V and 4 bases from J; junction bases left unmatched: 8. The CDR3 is CASSVRLAGGRSTGELFF. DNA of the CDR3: TGTGCCAGCAGTGTTCGACTAGCGGGGGGGCGTAGCACCGGGGAGCTGTTTTTT.

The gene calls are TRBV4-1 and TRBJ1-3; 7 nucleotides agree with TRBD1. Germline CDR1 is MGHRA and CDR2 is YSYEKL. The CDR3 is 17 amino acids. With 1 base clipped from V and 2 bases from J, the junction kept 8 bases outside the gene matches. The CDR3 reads CASSQGPGQRTGNTIYF. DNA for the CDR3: TGCGCCAGCAGCCAAGGTCCGGGACAGAGGACTGGAAACACCATATATTTT.

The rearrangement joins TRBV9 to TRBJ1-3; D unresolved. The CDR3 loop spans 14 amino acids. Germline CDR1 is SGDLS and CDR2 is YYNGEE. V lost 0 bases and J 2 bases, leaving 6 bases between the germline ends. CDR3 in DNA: TGTGCCAGCAGCGTAGCGTGGCCTGGAAACACCATATATTTT. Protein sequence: CASSVAWPGNTIYF. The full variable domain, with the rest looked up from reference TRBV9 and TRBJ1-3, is DSGVTQTPKHLITATGQRVTLRCSPRSGDLSVYWYQQSLDQGLQFLIQYYNGEERAKGNILERFSAQQFPDLHSELNLSSLELGDSALYFCASSVAWPGNTIYFGEGSWLTVV.

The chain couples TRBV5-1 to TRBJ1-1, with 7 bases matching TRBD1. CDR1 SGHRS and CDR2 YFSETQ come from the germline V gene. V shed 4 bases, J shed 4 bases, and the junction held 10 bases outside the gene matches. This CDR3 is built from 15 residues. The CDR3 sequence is CASSLRQGGFTEAFF. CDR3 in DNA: TGCGCCAGCAGCCTAAGACAGGGAGGTTTCACTGAAGCTTTCTTT.

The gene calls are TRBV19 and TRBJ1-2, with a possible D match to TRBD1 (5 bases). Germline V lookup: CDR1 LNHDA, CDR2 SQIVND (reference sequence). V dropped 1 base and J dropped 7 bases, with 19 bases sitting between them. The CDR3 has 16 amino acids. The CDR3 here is CASSIGDQGGFPGYTF. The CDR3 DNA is TGTGCCAGTAGTATAGGAGACCAGGGCGGTTTCCCTGGCTACACCTTC.

CDR3 sequence (DNA): TGCGCCAGCAGCCCCGGGGAGTTCACCGGGGAGCTGTTTTTT. This sequence encodes CASSPGEFTGELFF. The chain carries TRBV4-3 and TRBJ2-2, with TRBD2 as a possible D gene (5 bases). Germline V gene data show CDR1 as LGHNA and CDR2 as YSLEER. This CDR3 is built from 14 residues. The ends were cut back, 4 bases at V and 4 bases at J, with 10 bases in the middle.

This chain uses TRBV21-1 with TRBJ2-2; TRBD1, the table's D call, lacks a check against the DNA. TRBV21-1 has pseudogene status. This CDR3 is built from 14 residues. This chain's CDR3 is CASSNHRGNGELFF. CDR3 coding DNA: TGTGCCAGCAGCAACCACAGGGGGAACGGGGAGCTGTTTTTT.

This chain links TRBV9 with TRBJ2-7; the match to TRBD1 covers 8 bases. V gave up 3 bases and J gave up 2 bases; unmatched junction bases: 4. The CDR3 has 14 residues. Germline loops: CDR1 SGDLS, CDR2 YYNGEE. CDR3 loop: CASSAGQGTYEQYF. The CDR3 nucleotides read TGTGCCAGCAGCGCCGGACAGGGCACCTACGAGCAGTACTTC.

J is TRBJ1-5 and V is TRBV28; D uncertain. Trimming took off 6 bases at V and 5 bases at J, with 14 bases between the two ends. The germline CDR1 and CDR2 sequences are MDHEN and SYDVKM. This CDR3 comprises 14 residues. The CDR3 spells CASRKAGTHQPQHF. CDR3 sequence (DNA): TGTGCCAGCAGAAAGGCGGGAACTCATCAGCCCCAGCATTTT.

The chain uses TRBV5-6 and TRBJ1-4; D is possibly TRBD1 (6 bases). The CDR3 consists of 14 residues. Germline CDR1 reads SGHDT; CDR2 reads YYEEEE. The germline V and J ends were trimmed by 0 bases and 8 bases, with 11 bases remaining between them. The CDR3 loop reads CASSLGQVGEKLFF. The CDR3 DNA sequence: TGTGCCAGCAGCTTGGGACAGGTGGGAGAAAAACTGTTTTTT. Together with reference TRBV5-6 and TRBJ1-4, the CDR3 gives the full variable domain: DAGVTQSPTHLIKTRGQQVTLRCSPKSGHDTVSWYQQALGQGPQFIFQYYEEEERQRGNFPDRFSGHQFPNYSSELNVNALLLGDSALYLCASSLGQVGEKLFFGSGTQLSVL.

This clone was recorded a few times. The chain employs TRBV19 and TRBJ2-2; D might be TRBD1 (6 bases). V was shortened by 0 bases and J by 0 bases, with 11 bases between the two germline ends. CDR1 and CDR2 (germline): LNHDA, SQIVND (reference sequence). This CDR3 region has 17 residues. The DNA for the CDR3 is TGTGCCAGTAGTATAGATCCCAGGGGCCCGAACACCGGGGAGCTGTTTTTT. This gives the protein CASSIDPRGPNTGELFF.

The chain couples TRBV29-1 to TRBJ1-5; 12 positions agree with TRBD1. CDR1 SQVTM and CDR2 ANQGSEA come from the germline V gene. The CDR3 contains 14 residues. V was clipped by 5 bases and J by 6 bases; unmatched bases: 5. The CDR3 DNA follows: TGCAGCGTTTCCGGGACAGGGGGCGGTCAGCCCCAGCATTTT. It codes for CSVSGTGGGQPQHF.

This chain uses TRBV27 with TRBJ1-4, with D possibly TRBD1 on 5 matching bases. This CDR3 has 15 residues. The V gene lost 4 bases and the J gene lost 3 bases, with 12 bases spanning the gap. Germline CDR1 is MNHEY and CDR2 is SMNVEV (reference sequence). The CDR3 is CASSSGGASNEKLFF. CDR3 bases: TGTGCCAGCAGTTCAGGCGGGGCCTCTAATGAAAAACTGTTTTTT.

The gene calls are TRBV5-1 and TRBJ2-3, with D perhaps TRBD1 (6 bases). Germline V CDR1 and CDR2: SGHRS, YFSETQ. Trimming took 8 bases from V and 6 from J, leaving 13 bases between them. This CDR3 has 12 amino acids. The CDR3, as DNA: TGCGCCAGTAAAGGGGGAGCGGATACGCAGTATTTT. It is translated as CASKGGADTQYF.

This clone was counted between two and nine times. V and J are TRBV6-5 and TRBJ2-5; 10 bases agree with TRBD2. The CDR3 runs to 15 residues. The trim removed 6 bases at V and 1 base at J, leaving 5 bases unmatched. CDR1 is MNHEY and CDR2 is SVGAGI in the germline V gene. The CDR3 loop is CASRYIAGGQETQYF. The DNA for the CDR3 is TGTGCCAGCAGATACATAGCGGGGGGCCAAGAGACCCAGTACTTC.

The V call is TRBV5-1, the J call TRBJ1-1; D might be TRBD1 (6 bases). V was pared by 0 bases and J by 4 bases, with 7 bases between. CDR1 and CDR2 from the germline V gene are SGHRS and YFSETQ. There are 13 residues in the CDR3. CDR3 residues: CASSLEGGTEAFF. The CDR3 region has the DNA TGCGCCAGCAGCTTGGAAGGGGGCACTGAAGCTTTCTTT.

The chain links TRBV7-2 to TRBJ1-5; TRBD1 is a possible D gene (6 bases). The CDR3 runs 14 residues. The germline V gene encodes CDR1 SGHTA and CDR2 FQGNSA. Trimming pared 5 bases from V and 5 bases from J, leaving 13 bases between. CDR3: CASSPYQGHQPQHF. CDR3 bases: TGTGCCAGCAGCCCTTATCAGGGGCATCAGCCCCAGCATTTT.